These 29 T cell receptor beta chains share one sample of origin, sequenced in a study of graft-versus-host responses after intestinal transplantation (dated by TCRdb to the early 2020s). The library relied on the immunoSEQ multiplex PCR assay. The table was pulled from immuneACCESS by TCRdb, which kept in-frame rearrangements only. Such tables lose some clones; where checked, under half of the loss comes from unresolved V genes, and the rest has no known cause. The sample table contains about 130,000 clones; only one count was recorded for more than 80% of them. The ten top clones hold roughly 0.17% of the sample. The antigens of these receptors remain unknown. The time point label corresponds to: cells obtained before transplantation from donor or recipient. Specimen: unstimulated CD4+ T cells sorted from spleen or lymph node cells, collected before intestinal transplant. The receptors derive from a human donor who received an intestinal transplant.

Comment on this clone: No DNA is shown, since the ends of the CDR3 on it are uncertain; the CDR3 is the one TCRdb lists. The rearrangement joins TRBV30 to TRBJ2-7; the DNA was not compared with TRBD2, the D call given in the table. Germline V gives CDR1 GTSNPN, CDR2 SVGIG (reference sequence). 11 amino acids form the CDR3, both terminal residues included. The CDR3 region is CAWSVGGGIDF.

The chain has TRBV7-6 and TRBJ1-2, with D hard to call. CDR3 size: 13 residues. Trimming shortened V by 2 bases and J by 7 bases, and 11 bases separated the two germline ends. Looked up from germline, CDR1 is SGHVS and CDR2 is FNYEAQ. The DNA of the CDR3 is TGTGCCAGCAGCTTATCCTTGGTTGGTGGCTACACCTTC. As protein: CASSLSLVGGYTF. The whole variable domain, remainder taken from reference TRBV7-6 and TRBJ1-2, is GAGVSQSPRYKVTKRGQDVALRCDPISGHVSLYWYRQALGQGPEFLTYFNYEAQQDKSGLPNDRFSAERPEGSISTLTIQRTEQRDSAMYRCASSLSLVGGYTFGSGTRLTVV.

The V call is TRBV15, the J call TRBJ2-7; 13 bases align to TRBD2. Germline assignment: CDR1 LNHNV and CDR2 YYDKDF (reference sequence). The CDR3 contains 18 residues. Trimming removed 0 bases from V and 0 bases from J; junction bases left unmatched: 5. The CDR3 DNA is TGTGCCACCAGCAGAGATCTAGGGACTAGCGGGGACTCCTACGAGCAGTACTTC. Amino acid sequence: CATSRDLGTSGDSYEQYF.

This clone appeared once. The chain joins TRBV9 to TRBJ2-2, with 11 nucleotides matching TRBD2. Germline CDR1 SGDLS, CDR2 YYNGEE. The CDR3 spans 16 residues. The J segment lost 6 bases and the V segment lost 2 bases, leaving 6 bases of the junction unmatched. The CDR3 DNA follows: TGTGCCAGCAGCGTCTCCGGGACTAGCGGCGCCGGGGAGCTGTTTTTT. It specifies CASSVSGTSGAGELFF.

The rearrangement uses TRBV9 and TRBJ2-3; a weak D match, TRBD2 (6 bases). The V gene's germline CDR1 is SGDLS and CDR2 YYNGEE. The CDR3 contains 15 residues. Trimming removed 2 bases at V and 4 bases at J, with 14 bases between. DNA of the CDR3: TGTGCCAGCAGCGTGAGGGTCGGGGGACCAGATACGCAGTATTTT. Protein: CASSVRVGGPDTQYF. The complete variable domain, with remaining parts taken from reference TRBV9 and TRBJ2-3, reads DSGVTQTPKHLITATGQRVTLRCSPRSGDLSVYWYQQSLDQGLQFLIQYYNGEERAKGNILERFSAQQFPDLHSELNLSSLELGDSALYFCASSVRVGGPDTQYFGPGTRLTVL.

The CDR3 region has the DNA TGCGCCAGCAGCGGTCCCGGGACTAGGAGTGTCGAGCAGTACTTC. Protein product: CASSGPGTRSVEQYF. V is TRBV5-1 and J is TRBJ2-7; 8 bases match TRBD2. Per germline, CDR1 SGHRS and CDR2 YFSETQ. The CDR3 sequence is 15 residues long. The V and J ends lost 4 bases and 6 bases, in that order; junction bases with no gene match: 12.

V is TRBV4-1 and J is TRBJ2-1, with D possibly matching TRBD2 (6 bases). Germline loops: CDR1 MGHRA, CDR2 YSYEKL. The CDR3 covers 16 residues. The V end lost 0 bases, the J end lost 7 bases, and 16 bases lay between the germline ends. Written as DNA, the CDR3 is TGCGCCAGCAGCCAAGAGGGTAAGGGGAGGTGGAATGAGCAGTTCTTC. The encoded protein is CASSQEGKGRWNEQFF.

The chain carries TRBV10-3 and TRBJ2-1; the D gene is possibly TRBD2 (6 bases). CDR1 is ENHRY and CDR2 is SYGVKD in the germline V gene. The V end lost 8 bases, the J end lost 9 bases, and 23 bases lay between the germline ends. This CDR3 has 15 amino acids. In DNA form, the CDR3 reads TGTGCCATCGTCTCCGGGACTTCCCCTTTGGGTGAGCAGTTCTTC. It encodes CAIVSGTSPLGEQFF.

Of note for this clone: Other DNA sequences in this specimen translate into the identical CDR3. The chain couples TRBV2 to TRBJ2-3; D may be TRBD1 (5 bases). Trimming removed 2 bases at V and 2 bases at J, with 11 bases between. CDR1 is SNHLY and CDR2 is FYNNEI in the germline V gene. This CDR3 is built from 15 residues. CDR3 nucleotide sequence: TGTGCCAGCAGTGAACAGGGATCCTCCACAGATACGCAGTATTTT. The encoded protein is CASSEQGSSTDTQYF. The full variable domain, rest sourced from reference TRBV2 and TRBJ2-3, is EPEVTQTPSHQVTQMGQEVILRCVPISNHLYFYWYRQILGQKVEFLVSFYNNEISEKSEIFDDQFSVERPDGSNFTLKIRSTKLEDSAMYFCASSEQGSSTDTQYFGPGTRLTVL.

V usage is TRBV9 and J usage is TRBJ2-5; D is unresolved. Germline CDR1 is SGDLS and CDR2 is YYNGEE. This CDR3 region has 14 residues. Trimming took off 4 bases at V and 2 bases at J, with 12 bases between the two ends. The CDR3 nucleotides read TGTGCCAGCAGCCCCCCCCAGGCTCAAGAGACCCAGTACTTC. Protein product: CASSPPQAQETQYF.

This clone came up once. The chain combines TRBV4-1 with TRBJ1-2; D is ambiguous. The V end lost 1 base, the J end lost 4 bases, and 16 bases lay between the germline ends. Germline V CDR1 and CDR2: MGHRA, YSYEKL. CDR3 size: 16 residues. The CDR3 region has the DNA TGCGCCAGCAGCCAAGTCGGGTCAGCTCTTTTCTATGGCTACACCTTC. Translation: CASSQVGSALFYGYTF.

This chain connects TRBV27 to TRBJ1-4; D not certain. Trimming pared 5 bases from V and 0 bases from J, leaving 10 bases between. Germline V gene lookup returns CDR1 MNHEY and CDR2 SMNVEV (reference sequence). This CDR3 contains 15 residues. CDR3 amino acids: CASSQYYATNEKLFF. The CDR3 DNA sequence: TGTGCCAGCAGTCAGTATTATGCAACTAATGAAAAACTGTTTTTT. The full variable domain, its missing parts supplied by reference TRBV27 and TRBJ1-4, is EAQVTQNPRYLITVTGKKLTVTCSQNMNHEYMSWYRQDPGLGLRQIYYSMNVEVTDKGDVPEGYKVSRKEKRNFPLILESPSPNQTSLYFCASSQYYATNEKLFFGSGTQLSVL.

This chain links TRBV9 with TRBJ2-3; the match to TRBD2 covers 7 bases. Germline CDR1 reads SGDLS; CDR2 reads YYNGEE. The ends lost 3 bases at V and 0 bases at J; junction bases unmatched: 4. The CDR3 length is 15 residues. The CDR3: CASSASGGSTDTQYF. DNA of the CDR3: TGTGCCAGCAGCGCCTCGGGGGGAAGCACAGATACGCAGTATTTT.

This clone was seen a few times. As DNA, the CDR3 is TGTGCCAGCAGTCAAAGGGCGGAGACCCAGTACTTC. It encodes CASSQRAETQYF. The J gene is TRBJ2-5, the V gene TRBV2; D call uncertain. Germline loops: CDR1 SNHLY, CDR2 FYNNEI. V was trimmed by 5 bases and J by 5 bases, leaving 9 bases between them. The CDR3 totals 12 residues.

The V and J genes are TRBV29-1 and TRBJ2-5, with D possibly TRBD1 on 6 matching bases. V lost 4 bases, J lost 2 bases, and 14 bases lay in between. The CDR3 consists of 14 residues. Germline V gene sequence: CDR1 SQVTM, CDR2 ANQGSEA. This chain's CDR3 is CSVGGTILQETQYF. CDR3 nucleotides: TGCAGCGTTGGGGGGACAATCCTTCAAGAGACCCAGTACTTC.

This clone was seen once. The J gene is TRBJ2-5, the V gene TRBV6-6; D is uncertain. Germline-derived CDR1 and CDR2 are MNHNY and SVGAGI (reference sequence). The V end was cut by 0 bases, the J end by 2 bases, with 7 bases between. This CDR3 is built from 14 residues. The CDR3 is CASSYSQAQETQYF. As DNA, the CDR3 is TGTGCCAGCAGTTACTCGCAGGCTCAAGAGACCCAGTACTTC.

The rearrangement uses TRBV9 and TRBJ1-1; TRBD1 matches at 11 bases. Germline-derived CDR1 and CDR2 are SGDLS and YYNGEE. V gave up 3 bases and J gave up 5 bases; unmatched junction bases: 9. The CDR3 length is 16 residues. The CDR3: CASSAGGQGGWTEAFF. The CDR3 coding sequence is TGTGCCAGCAGCGCCGGGGGACAGGGGGGATGGACTGAAGCTTTCTTT.

This clone was recorded once. The genes are TRBV11-1 and TRBJ2-5; TRBD2 agrees at 10 bases. CDR3 size: 17 residues. CDR1 and CDR2 from the germline V gene are SGHAT and FQDESV (reference sequence). The V and J ends lost 2 bases and 2 bases, in that order; junction bases with no gene match: 8. CDR3 nucleotide sequence: TGTGCCAGCAGCTTACCCACTAGCGGGGTGACACAAGAGACCCAGTACTTC. This encodes CASSLPTSGVTQETQYF.

This clone appeared once. The chain uses TRBV2 and TRBJ1-3; D unresolved. The CDR3 has 15 amino acids. The germline CDR1 and CDR2 sequences are SNHLY and FYNNEI. The V end was cut by 8 bases, the J end by 2 bases, with 16 bases between. The CDR3 protein is CASGEQNEPGNTIYF. CDR3 bases: TGTGCCAGCGGGGAACAGAACGAACCTGGAAACACCATATATTTT.

There are a few counts of this clone. The chain carries TRBV6-6 and TRBJ2-1; TRBD2 agrees at 8 bases. Trimming cost V 6 bases and J 15 bases; bases outside gene matches: 7. Germline lookup yields CDR1 MNHNY and CDR2 SVGAGI (reference sequence). This CDR3 is 11 amino acids long. The CDR3 coding sequence is TGTGCCAGCAGGAGAGCGGGGGAGGGGTTCTTC. Translated: CASRRAGEGFF.

This chain joins TRBV7-2 and TRBJ2-5; no clear D. From germline, CDR1 is SGHTA and CDR2 FQGNSA. Trimming cost V 3 bases and J 1 base, with 9 bases left between them. The CDR3 sequence is 14 residues long. The CDR3 DNA follows: TGTGCCAGCAGCTTCGGGCTAGTCCAAGAGACCCAGTACTTC. The encoded protein is CASSFGLVQETQYF.

The chain carries TRBV2 and TRBJ1-1, with D perhaps TRBD1 (5 bases). CDR1 and CDR2 (germline): SNHLY, FYNNEI. The CDR3 covers 15 residues. Trimming cost V 7 bases and J 4 bases, with 19 bases left between them. CDR3 sequence: CASTKTGPGGTEAFF. CDR3 DNA sequence: TGTGCCAGCACCAAAACCGGACCGGGGGGCACTGAAGCTTTCTTT.

The chain joins TRBV15 to TRBJ1-5; 11 bases map to TRBD1. V lost 4 bases and J lost 2; bases outside the gene matches: 13. CDR1 and CDR2 from the germline V gene are LNHNV and YYDKDF (reference sequence). The CDR3 totals 19 residues. CDR3 sequence: CATSITGTGGPTGNQPQHF. CDR3 DNA: TGTGCCACCAGCATCACCGGGACAGGGGGACCGACTGGCAATCAGCCCCAGCATTTT.

The CDR3: CATPREGSTGELFF. The CDR3 DNA follows: TGTGCCACCCCCAGAGAGGGTTCCACCGGGGAGCTGTTTTTT. The chain uses TRBV2 and TRBJ2-2; D perhaps matches TRBD2 (5 bases). Germline V gene sequence: CDR1 SNHLY, CDR2 FYNNEI. Trimming removed 10 bases at V and 4 bases at J, with 16 bases between. This CDR3 contains 14 residues.

This rearrangement joins TRBV6-1 to TRBJ2-1, with a possible D match to TRBD2 (5 bases). V was pared by 3 bases and J by 4 bases, with 13 bases between. The CDR3 is 15 residues long. The germline V gene has CDR1 MNHNS and CDR2 SASEGT. CDR3 in DNA: TGTGCCAGCAGTGAGGGAGTCGGCGGATACAATGAGCAGTTCTTC. This sequence encodes CASSEGVGGYNEQFF.

J is TRBJ1-3 and V is TRBV5-6; D might be TRBD1 (6 bases). Germline assignment: CDR1 SGHDT and CDR2 YYEEEE. V gave up 5 bases and J gave up 0 bases, with 24 bases separating them. The CDR3 sequence is 19 residues long. This CDR3 reads CASSSEPGQGAASGNTIYF. The CDR3 DNA reads as TGTGCCAGCAGTTCTGAACCGGGACAAGGAGCGGCCTCTGGAAACACCATATATTTT.

A note on this clone: The junction departs from germline at one end; a sequencing error may be responsible. The rearrangement links TRBV29-1 to TRBJ1-1; perhaps TRBD1 as D (5 bases). This CDR3 is built from 13 residues. The germline gives CDR1 SQVTM, CDR2 ANQGSEA. In DNA, the CDR3 is TGCACCGTTACCGGGGGGATGAACACTGAAGCTTTCTTT. Encoded protein: CTVTGGMNTEAFF.

The chain couples TRBV7-9 to TRBJ1-1, with D uncertain. The germline V gene has CDR1 SEHNR and CDR2 FQNEAQ (reference sequence). This CDR3 is built from 12 residues. Trimming pared 1 base from V and 11 bases from J, leaving 11 bases between. CDR3 DNA sequence: TGTGCCAGCAGCTTAGGTGGGGTAGGGGCTTTCTTT. Encoded protein: CASSLGGVGAFF.

V usage is TRBV6-5 and J usage is TRBJ2-3; the D gene is possibly TRBD1 (6 bases). The CDR3 covers 14 residues. Looked up from germline, CDR1 is MNHEY and CDR2 is SVGAGI. V was shortened by 2 bases and J by 2 bases, with 8 bases between the two germline ends. The CDR3, as DNA: TGTGCCAGCAGTTACAAGGGGGACACAGATACGCAGTATTTT. It codes for CASSYKGDTDTQYF.